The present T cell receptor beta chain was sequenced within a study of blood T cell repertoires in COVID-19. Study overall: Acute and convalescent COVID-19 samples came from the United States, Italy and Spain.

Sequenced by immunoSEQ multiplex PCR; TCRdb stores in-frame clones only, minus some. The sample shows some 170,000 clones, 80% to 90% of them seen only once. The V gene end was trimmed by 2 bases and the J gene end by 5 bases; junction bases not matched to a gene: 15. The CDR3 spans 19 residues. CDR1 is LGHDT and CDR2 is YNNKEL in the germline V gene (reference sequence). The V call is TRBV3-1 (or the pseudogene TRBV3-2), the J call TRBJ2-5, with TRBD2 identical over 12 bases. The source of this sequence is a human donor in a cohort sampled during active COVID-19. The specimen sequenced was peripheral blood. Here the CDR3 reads CASSQSGIGTLAGGETQYF. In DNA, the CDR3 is TGTGCCAGCAGCCAAAGCGGTATTGGGACACTAGCGGGGGGCGAGACCCAGTACTTC.